The 13 T cell receptor beta chains below were found in one sample sequenced in a study of shared clonotypes between healthy human individuals. Clones were sequenced by immunoSEQ multiplex PCR, and TCRdb holds only the in-frame ones, with some missing. The sample lists about half a million clones; 78% were seen once. The sample was PBMCs. Receptor source: a woman aged 40 to 49 in good health. Some clones in this sample may be carry-over from other donors' samples.

The chain joins TRBV7-9 to TRBJ1-1; D perhaps matches TRBD1 (5 bases). CDR3 length equals 16 residues. Germline assignment: CDR1 SEHNR and CDR2 FQNEAQ (reference sequence). V was pared by 5 bases and J by 6 bases, with 22 bases between. The CDR3, as DNA: TGTGCCAGCAGCCAAGAGGGGAGGGCAGACCTGCCTGAAGCTTTCTTT. It specifies CASSQEGRADLPEAFF.

CDR3 bases: TGCGCCAGCAGCTTGGAGAGCGGGACAGGGAAGCAGTACTTC. Its protein is CASSLESGTGKQYF. This chain joins TRBV5-1 and TRBJ2-7, with 9 bases lining up with TRBD1. The CDR3 consists of 14 residues. The germline CDR1 and CDR2 sequences are SGHRS and YFSETQ. The ends lost 0 bases at V and 8 bases at J; junction bases unmatched: 6.

The V and J genes are TRBV28 and TRBJ1-6, with D hard to call. V dropped 6 bases and J dropped 4 bases, with 7 bases sitting between them. The germline V gene has CDR1 MDHEN and CDR2 SYDVKM. The CDR3 is made up of 13 amino acids. Written as DNA, the CDR3 is TGTGCCAGCAGGGTGTCATATAATTCACCCCTCCACTTT. The encoded protein is CASRVSYNSPLHF.

This chain links TRBV6-4 with TRBJ2-5; 9 bases map to TRBD2. There are 18 residues in the CDR3. V dropped 6 bases and J dropped 5; count of bases not matched to a gene: 19. The germline gives CDR1 MRHNA, CDR2 SNTAGT. In DNA, the CDR3 is TGTGCCAGCAGCTTACCGGGACTAGCAGAAGCGGGGGTGGAGACCCAGTACTTC. This sequence encodes CASSLPGLAEAGVETQYF.

This clone was seen repeatedly, ten times or more. The V gene is TRBV7-3, the J gene TRBJ2-1; D unresolved. Germline V gene sequence: CDR1 SGHTA, CDR2 FQGTGA. Trimming cost V 5 bases and J 9 bases, with 14 bases left between them. The CDR3 loop spans 13 amino acids. The CDR3, as DNA: TGTGCCAGCAGCCCAGACCCTACCGTTGAGCAGTTCTTC. Translating gives CASSPDPTVEQFF.

The CDR3 is CASSYTGVGETQYF. For the CDR3, the DNA is TGCGCCAGCAGCTATACAGGGGTTGGAGAGACCCAGTACTTC. The J gene is TRBJ2-5, the V gene TRBV5-1; 7 bases match TRBD1. The ends lost 3 bases at V and 4 bases at J; junction bases unmatched: 6. The CDR3 covers 14 residues. The V gene's germline CDR1 is SGHRS and CDR2 YFSETQ.

The V call is TRBV4-1, the J call TRBJ1-3; unclear D gene. Germline CDR1 reads MGHRA; CDR2 reads YSYEKL. V lost 0 bases to trimming and J lost 0 bases, with 15 bases between them. This CDR3 comprises 18 residues. The CDR3 spells CASSQDLRRTHSGNTIYF. The CDR3 DNA sequence: TGCGCCAGCAGCCAAGATCTCCGGCGGACCCACTCTGGAAACACCATATATTTT.

The chain couples TRBV5-1 to TRBJ1-2, with 7 bases matching TRBD1. CDR3 length equals 14 residues. V lost 0 bases to trimming and J lost 9 bases; unmatched junction nucleotides: 8. Germline CDR1 and CDR2: SGHRS and YFSETQ. This CDR3 is CASSLADRDGRYTF. DNA for the CDR3: TGCGCCAGCAGCTTGGCCGACAGGGACGGTCGCTACACCTTC.

The rearrangement uses TRBV7-2 and TRBJ2-1; D may be TRBD2 (6 bases). Germline CDR1 is SGHTA and CDR2 is FQGNSA. The ends were cut back, 2 bases at V and 7 bases at J, with 15 bases in the middle. The CDR3 spans 15 residues. The CDR3 protein is CASSLRDFGRNEQFF. DNA for the CDR3: TGTGCCAGCAGCTTAAGGGACTTTGGACGGAATGAGCAGTTCTTC.

In DNA, the CDR3 is TGTGCCAGCAGTTACGGCGCTGTGAACACCGGGGAGCTGTTTTTT. Its protein is CASSYGAVNTGELFF. The chain employs TRBV6-6 and TRBJ2-2; D call uncertain. The V gene lost 2 bases and the J gene lost 1 base, with 8 bases spanning the gap. The CDR3 runs to 15 residues. The germline V gene has CDR1 MNHNY and CDR2 SVGAGI (reference sequence).

The rearrangement links TRBV6-5 to TRBJ2-2; D might be TRBD1 (5 bases). The CDR3 is made up of 15 amino acids. CDR1 and CDR2 from the germline V gene are MNHEY and SVGAGI. V lost 3 bases and J 4 bases, leaving 12 bases between the germline ends. The CDR3 region has the DNA TGTGCCAGCAGTTATTGGCAGGGTTTCACCGGGGAGCTGTTTTTT. Protein: CASSYWQGFTGELFF.

A word on this clone: Additional DNA sequences in this sample encode the identical CDR3. The V gene is TRBV7-9, the J gene TRBJ2-7; D is ambiguous. Trimming stripped 1 base from V and 0 bases from J, with 7 bases between. This CDR3 is 14 amino acids long. The germline V gene has CDR1 SEHNR and CDR2 FQNEAQ (reference sequence). The CDR3 region is CASSLGVNSYEQYF. The CDR3 coding sequence is TGTGCCAGCAGCTTAGGAGTCAACTCCTACGAGCAGTACTTC.

The genes are TRBV27 and TRBJ1-5, with D possibly TRBD1 on 6 matching bases. Trimming took 5 bases from V and 6 from J, leaving 17 bases between them. The germline gives CDR1 MNHEY, CDR2 SMNVEV (reference sequence). The CDR3 covers 15 residues. The CDR3, as DNA: TGTGCCAGCAGTCAGGGGCCAGGGTTAAGTCAGCCCCAGCATTTT. This translates into CASSQGPGLSQPQHF.